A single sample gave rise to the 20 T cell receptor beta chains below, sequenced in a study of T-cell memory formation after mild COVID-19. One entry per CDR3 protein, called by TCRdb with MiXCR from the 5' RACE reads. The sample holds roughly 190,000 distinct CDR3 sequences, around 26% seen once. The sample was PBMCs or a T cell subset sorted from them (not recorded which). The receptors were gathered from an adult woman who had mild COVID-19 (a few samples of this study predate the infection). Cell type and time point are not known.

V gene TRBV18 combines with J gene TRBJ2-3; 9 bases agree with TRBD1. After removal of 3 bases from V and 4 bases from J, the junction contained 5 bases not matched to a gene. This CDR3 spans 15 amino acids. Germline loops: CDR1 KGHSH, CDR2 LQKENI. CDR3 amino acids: CASSPRTGVADTQYF. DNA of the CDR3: TGTGCCAGCTCACCTCGGACAGGGGTGGCAGATACGCAGTATTTT.

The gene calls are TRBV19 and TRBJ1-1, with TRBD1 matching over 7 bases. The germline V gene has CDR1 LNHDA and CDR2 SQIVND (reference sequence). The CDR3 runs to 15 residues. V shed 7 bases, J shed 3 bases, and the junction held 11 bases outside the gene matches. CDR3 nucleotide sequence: TGTGCCAGTAACGACCGACAGGGATCGGACACTGAAGCTTTCTTT. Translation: CASNDRQGSDTEAFF.

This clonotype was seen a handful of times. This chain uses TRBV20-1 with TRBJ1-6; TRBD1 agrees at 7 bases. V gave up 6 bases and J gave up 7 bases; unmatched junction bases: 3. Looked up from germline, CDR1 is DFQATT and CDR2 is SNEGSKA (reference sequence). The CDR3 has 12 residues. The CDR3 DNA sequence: TGCAGTGCGGAGACAGGGAATTCACCCCTCCACTTT. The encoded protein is CSAETGNSPLHF.

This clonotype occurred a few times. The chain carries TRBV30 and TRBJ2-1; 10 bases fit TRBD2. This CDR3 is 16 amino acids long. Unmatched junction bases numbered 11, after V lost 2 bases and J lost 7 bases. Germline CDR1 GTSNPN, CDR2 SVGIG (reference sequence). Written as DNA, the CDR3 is TGTGCCTGGAGTCCTATTGCTAGCGGGAGTTGGAATGAGCAGTTCTTC. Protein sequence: CAWSPIASGSWNEQFF.

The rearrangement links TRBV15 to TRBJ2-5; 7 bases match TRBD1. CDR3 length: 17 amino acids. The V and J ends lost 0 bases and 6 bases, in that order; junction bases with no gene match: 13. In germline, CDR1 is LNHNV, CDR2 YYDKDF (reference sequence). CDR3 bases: TGTGCCACCAGCAGAGAGGTTGTTACAGGGGCTAGGAAGACCCAGTACTTC. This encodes CATSREVVTGARKTQYF.

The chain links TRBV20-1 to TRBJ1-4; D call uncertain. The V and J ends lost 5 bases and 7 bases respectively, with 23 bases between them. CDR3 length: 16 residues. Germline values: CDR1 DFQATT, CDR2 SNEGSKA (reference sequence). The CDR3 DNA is TGCAGTGCTTCTGACTCCCGGGCCCCAAGGGCTGAAAAACTGTTTTTT. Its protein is CSASDSRAPRAEKLFF.

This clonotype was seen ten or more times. The CDR3 reads CASSLALAFYTDTQYF. Here the CDR3 DNA reads TGCGCCAGCAGCTTGGCACTAGCCTTTTACACAGATACGCAGTATTTT. This chain connects TRBV5-1 to TRBJ2-3; D is perhaps TRBD2 (6 bases). Trimming shortened V by 0 bases and J by 2 bases, and 13 bases separated the two germline ends. The CDR3 covers 16 residues. CDR1 and CDR2 from the germline V gene are SGHRS and YFSETQ.

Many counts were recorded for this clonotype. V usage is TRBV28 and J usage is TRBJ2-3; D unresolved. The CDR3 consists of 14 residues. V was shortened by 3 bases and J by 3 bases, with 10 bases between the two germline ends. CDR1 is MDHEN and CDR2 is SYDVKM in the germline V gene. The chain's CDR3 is CASSFLAGTDTQYF. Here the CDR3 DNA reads TGTGCCAGCAGTTTTCTGGCTGGGACAGATACGCAGTATTTT.

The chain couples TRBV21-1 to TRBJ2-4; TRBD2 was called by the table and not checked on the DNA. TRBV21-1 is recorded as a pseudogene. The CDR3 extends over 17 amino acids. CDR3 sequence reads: CASSNCGSTLAKNIQYF. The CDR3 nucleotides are TGTGCCAGCAGCAACTGCGGGAGCACCCTAGCCAAAAACATTCAGTACTTC.

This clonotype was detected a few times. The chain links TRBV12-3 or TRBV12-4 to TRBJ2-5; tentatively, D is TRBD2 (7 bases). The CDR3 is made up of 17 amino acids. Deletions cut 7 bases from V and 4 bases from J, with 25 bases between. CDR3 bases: TGTGCCAGCACCCTTGGTGGGGGCGGGAGCGTTGGAGAGACCCAGTACTTC. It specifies CASTLGGGGSVGETQYF.

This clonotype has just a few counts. The CDR3 region is CASSLTGTSGGHEYF. The CDR3 DNA sequence: TGTGCCAGCAGCCTTACCGGGACTAGCGGGGGACATGAGTACTTC. The V gene is TRBV9, the J gene TRBJ2-5; 14 bases line up with TRBD2. After removal of 4 bases from V and 12 bases from J, the junction contained 11 bases not matched to a gene. In germline, CDR1 is SGDLS, CDR2 YYNGEE. CDR3 length: 15 amino acids.

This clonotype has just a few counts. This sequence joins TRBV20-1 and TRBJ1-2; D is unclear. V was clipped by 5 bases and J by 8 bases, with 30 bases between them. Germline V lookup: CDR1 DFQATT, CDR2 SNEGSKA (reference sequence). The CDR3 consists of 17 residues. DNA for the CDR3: TGCAGTGCTCAACCACCCCCTGGGCAGCCGCAAATTTTCGGCTACACCTTC. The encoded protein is CSAQPPPGQPQIFGYTF.

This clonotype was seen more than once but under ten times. The CDR3 loop reads CASSRMNRDLGGEKLFF. In DNA, the CDR3 is TGTGCCAGCAGCCGAATGAACCGGGATCTCGGCGGTGAAAAACTGTTTTTT. The chain carries TRBV7-2 and TRBJ1-4; D uncertain. CDR1 SGHTA and CDR2 FQGNSA come from the germline V gene. V gave up 5 bases and J gave up 7 bases, with 23 bases separating them. The CDR3 sequence is 17 residues long. Full variable domain (rest looked up from reference TRBV7-2 and TRBJ1-4): GAGVSQSPSNKVTEKGKDVELRCDPISGHTALYWYRQSLGQGLEFLIYFQGNSAPDKSGLPSDRFSAERTGGSVSTLTIQRTQQEDSAVYLCASSRMNRDLGGEKLFFGSGTQLSVL.

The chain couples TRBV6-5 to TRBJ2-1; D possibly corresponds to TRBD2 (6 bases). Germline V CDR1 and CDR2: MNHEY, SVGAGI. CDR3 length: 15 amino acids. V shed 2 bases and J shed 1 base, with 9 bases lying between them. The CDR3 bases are TGTGCCAGCAGTTACGGTAGCGGATCCTACAATGAGCAGTTCTTC. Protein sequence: CASSYGSGSYNEQFF.

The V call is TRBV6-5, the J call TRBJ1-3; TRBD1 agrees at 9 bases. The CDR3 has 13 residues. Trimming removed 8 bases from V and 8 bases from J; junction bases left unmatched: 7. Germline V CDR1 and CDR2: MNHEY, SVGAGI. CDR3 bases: TGTGCCAGCCACAGGGGGCAGGGGGACACCATATATTTT. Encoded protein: CASHRGQGDTIYF.

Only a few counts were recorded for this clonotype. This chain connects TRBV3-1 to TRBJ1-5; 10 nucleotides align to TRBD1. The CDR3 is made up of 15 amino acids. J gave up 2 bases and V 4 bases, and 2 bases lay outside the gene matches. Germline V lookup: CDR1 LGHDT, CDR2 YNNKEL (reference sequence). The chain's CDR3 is CASSPGTGGNQPQHF. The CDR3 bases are TGTGCCAGCAGCCCTGGGACAGGGGGCAATCAGCCCCAGCATTTT. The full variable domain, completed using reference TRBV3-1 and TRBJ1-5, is DTAVSQTPKYLVTQMGNDKSIKCEQNLGHDTMYWYKQDSKKFLKIMFSYNNKELIINETVPNRFSPKSPDKAHLNLHINSLELGDSAVYFCASSPGTGGNQPQHFGDGTRLSIL.

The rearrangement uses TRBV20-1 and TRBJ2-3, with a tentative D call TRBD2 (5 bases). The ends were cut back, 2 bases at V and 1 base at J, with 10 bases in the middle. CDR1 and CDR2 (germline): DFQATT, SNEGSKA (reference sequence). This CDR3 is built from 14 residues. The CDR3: CSARFPEGTDTQYF. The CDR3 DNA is TGCAGTGCTAGATTCCCGGAGGGCACAGATACGCAGTATTTT.

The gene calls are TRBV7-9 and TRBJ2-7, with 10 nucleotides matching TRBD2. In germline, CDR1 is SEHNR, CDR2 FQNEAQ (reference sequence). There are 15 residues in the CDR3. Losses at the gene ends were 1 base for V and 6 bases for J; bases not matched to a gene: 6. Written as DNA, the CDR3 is TGTGCCAGCAGCTTAGAGGCTAGCGGGAGAGGCGAGCAGTACTTC. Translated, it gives CASSLEASGRGEQYF.

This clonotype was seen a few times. CDR3 residues: CSVGGIGAYEQYF. In DNA, the CDR3 is TGCAGCGTGGGAGGGATCGGCGCCTACGAGCAGTACTTC. This rearrangement joins TRBV29-1 to TRBJ2-7, with 7 bases matching TRBD2. Germline CDR1 and CDR2: SQVTM and ANQGSEA. CDR3 length equals 13 residues. Losses at the gene ends were 6 bases for V and 2 bases for J; bases not matched to a gene: 7.

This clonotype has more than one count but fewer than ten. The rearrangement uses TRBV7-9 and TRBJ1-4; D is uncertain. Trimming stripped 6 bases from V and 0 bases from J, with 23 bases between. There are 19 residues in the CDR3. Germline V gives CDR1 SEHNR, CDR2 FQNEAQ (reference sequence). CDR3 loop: CASSFDPTAREATNEKLFF. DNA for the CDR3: TGTGCCAGCAGTTTCGACCCCACCGCCCGAGAAGCAACTAATGAAAAACTGTTTTTT.